One and the same sample provided the 8 T cell receptor beta chains below, sequenced in a study of T cell responses to AZD1222 COVID-19 vaccine. Some clones are missing from TCRdb's copy, which holds only in-frame ones; the method was immunoSEQ multiplex PCR. The table records some 140,000 clones, roughly 90% of them present only once. The sequences come from peripheral blood, collected on day 0 of AZD1222 vaccination. The receptors were sampled from an adult in good health.

This chain uses TRBV5-4 with TRBJ2-2; 8 nucleotides line up with TRBD2. The CDR3 has 15 residues. The J segment lost 0 bases and the V segment lost 2 bases, leaving 0 bases of the junction unmatched. Per germline, CDR1 SGHNT and CDR2 YYREEE (reference sequence). Here the CDR3 DNA reads TGTGCCAGCAGCTTCGGGAGGGCGAACACCGGGGAGCTGTTTTTT. Protein: CASSFGRANTGELFF.

CDR3 coding DNA: TGTGCCAGCAGCAGTGATATTGGGGGGACAGTCTATAACTATGGCTACACCTTC. Protein sequence: CASSSDIGGTVYNYGYTF. The rearrangement uses TRBV7-9 and TRBJ1-2; 7 nucleotides match TRBD1. Unmatched junction bases numbered 16, after V lost 5 bases and J lost 1 base. Per the germline V gene, CDR1 is SEHNR and CDR2 is FQNEAQ (reference sequence). The CDR3 totals 18 residues.

The chain is built from TRBV5-5 and TRBJ1-2; TRBD1 matches 8 bases. The CDR3 has 16 amino acids. V shed 5 bases, J shed 4 bases, and the junction held 13 bases outside the gene matches. In germline, CDR1 is SGHKS, CDR2 YYEKEE (reference sequence). CDR3 DNA: TGTGCCAGCAGACGGCTACAGGGGGAGGGCCCCTATGGCTACACCTTC. It translates to CASRRLQGEGPYGYTF.

The rearrangement uses TRBV4-1 and TRBJ2-5; 11 positions agree with TRBD2. Germline assignment: CDR1 MGHRA and CDR2 YSYEKL. This CDR3 has 16 residues. The V segment lost 2 bases and the J segment 2 bases; nucleotides outside the gene matches: 4. The CDR3, as DNA: TGCGCCAGCAGCCAACCGGGACTAGCGGAACAAGAGACCCAGTACTTC. Translation gives CASSQPGLAEQETQYF.

This clone was recorded only once. This chain joins TRBV5-4 and TRBJ2-5; D ambiguous. The germline gives CDR1 SGHNT, CDR2 YYREEE (reference sequence). The CDR3 has 13 residues. The V end lost 1 base, the J end lost 2 bases, and 6 bases lay between the germline ends. CDR3 coding DNA: TGTGCCAGCAGCTTGACAGAACAAGAGACCCAGTACTTC. It specifies CASSLTEQETQYF.

The gene calls are TRBV11-2 and TRBJ1-1; tentatively, D is TRBD1 (6 bases). Germline values: CDR1 SGHAT, CDR2 FQNNGV. CDR3 length: 14 residues. The V and J ends lost 2 bases and 6 bases respectively, with 13 bases between them. The CDR3 DNA follows: TGTGCCAGCAGCTTATTACAGGGACTCCCTGAAGCTTTCTTT. Translating it yields CASSLLQGLPEAFF.

The J gene is TRBJ1-2, the V gene TRBV6-1, with D hard to call. The CDR3 is 15 residues long. V was cut by 3 bases and J by 4 bases, with 15 bases left in between. Germline V gene data show CDR1 as MNHNS and CDR2 as SASEGT. The CDR3, as DNA: TGTGCCAGCAGTGACGCCCAGGCGAAACTCTATGGCTACACCTTC. Protein sequence: CASSDAQAKLYGYTF.

The gene calls are TRBV19 and TRBJ2-1; 10 bases align to TRBD2. V trimming: 9 bases; J trimming: 5 bases; junction bases outside the gene matches: 7. Germline values: CDR1 LNHDA, CDR2 SQIVND (reference sequence). This CDR3 has 14 amino acids. CDR3 nucleotides: TGTGCCAGCCGGGGGACTAGCGTCGACAATGAGCAGTTCTTC. This translates into CASRGTSVDNEQFF.